These 10 T cell receptor beta chains were sequenced from one sample in a study of CD8 T cells in ankylosing spondylitis listed by TCRdb under 2017. The library was built by means of 5' RACE. The listed sequencing device is Illumina HiSeq 2500. In TCRdb, the public reads were trimmed at Q25 with fastp and aligned with MiXCR, with productive beta chains retained. Rows merge per CDR3 protein into single entries with the most common DNA and genes. In this sample the table shows 300,000 to 400,000 distinct CDR3 sequences, 20% to 25% of which occur a single time. In total, the top ten clones hold 13% of the sample. The sample comprised blood, either unsorted or a sorted T cell fraction (not recorded which). These receptors all stem from a male donor with ankylosing spondylitis or in good health (not recorded which).

The chain employs TRBV11-2 and TRBJ2-3; the D gene is possibly TRBD2 (7 bases). CDR1 SGHAT and CDR2 FQNNGV come from the germline V gene. The CDR3 is 17 amino acids. The V gene lost 0 bases and the J gene lost 6 bases, with 19 bases spanning the gap. The CDR3 here is CASSLDVWRGGSDTQYF. The CDR3 DNA sequence: TGTGCCAGCAGCTTAGATGTGTGGAGGGGGGGGTCCGATACGCAGTATTTT.

This rearrangement joins TRBV28 to TRBJ1-6, with unresolved D. The CDR3 totals 17 residues. CDR1 is MDHEN, CDR2 SYDVKM, per germline. Trimming cost V 7 bases and J 8 bases, with 24 bases left between them. CDR3 region: CASTEGAYSISDSPLHF. The CDR3, as DNA: TGTGCCAGCACCGAGGGAGCATACTCCATATCCGATTCACCCCTCCACTTT.

The table lists this clonotype with a few counts. The chain recombines TRBV6-1 with TRBJ2-3; possible D gene TRBD2, 5 bases. Germline V gene sequence: CDR1 MNHNS, CDR2 SASEGT. Trimming left V 7 bases short and J 2 bases short, with 22 bases between. This CDR3 has 17 amino acids. The CDR3 nucleotides are TGTGCCAGCAAGCTACGCGGCTGGGCTGACTACACAGATACGCAGTATTTT. It is translated as CASKLRGWADYTDTQYF.

Note on this clonotype: The CDR3 does not close with the conserved phenylalanine or tryptophan, likely indicating a read error. This chain connects TRBV29-1 to TRBJ2-1; D is perhaps TRBD1 (6 bases). The CDR3 is 12 amino acids. V was pared by 7 bases and J by 2 bases, with 9 bases between. Germline V gives CDR1 SQVTM, CDR2 ANQGSEA. The CDR3 protein is CSARDTYNEQFL. In DNA, the CDR3 is TGCAGCGCTCGGGACACCTACAATGAGCAGTTCTTA.

This sequence joins TRBV30 and TRBJ2-1, with D hard to call. Germline CDR1 and CDR2: GTSNPN and SVGIG (reference sequence). CDR3 length equals 14 residues. V was cut by 4 bases and J by 5 bases, with 15 bases left in between. CDR3 nucleotides: TGTGCCTGGACCTTAGGGCAATTTCACAATGAGCAGTTCTTC. Translating it yields CAWTLGQFHNEQFF.

This clonotype was seen a few times. The gene calls are TRBV13 and TRBJ1-1, with D hard to call. Germline V gene data show CDR1 as PRHDT and CDR2 as FYEKMQ (reference sequence). The CDR3 covers 14 residues. Trimming cost V 5 bases and J 0 bases, with 10 bases left between them. The CDR3 nucleotides read TGTGCCAGCAGCCCCCGGATGGTGAACACTGAAGCTTTCTTT. This codes for CASSPRMVNTEAFF.

The chain joins TRBV9 to TRBJ2-7, with D possibly being TRBD1 (6 bases). V was pared by 0 bases and J by 7 bases, with 14 bases between. Looked up from germline, CDR1 is SGDLS and CDR2 is YYNGEE. The CDR3 is made up of 14 amino acids. In DNA, the CDR3 is TGTGCCAGCAGCGTAGAGGGGGTCCCCTGGGAGCAGTACTTC. Protein sequence: CASSVEGVPWEQYF.

This clonotype has a handful of counts. The chain is built from TRBV27 and TRBJ1-1; perhaps TRBD1 as D (5 bases). CDR1 MNHEY and CDR2 SMNVEV come from the germline V gene (reference sequence). The CDR3 totals 13 residues. Between the trimmed V and J ends, which lost 6 bases and 2 bases, there was a span of 10 bases. CDR3 loop: CASRNQGNTEAFF. The CDR3 DNA sequence: TGTGCCAGCAGGAATCAGGGTAACACTGAAGCTTTCTTT.

This clonotype was observed a few times. The rearrangement uses TRBV29-1 and TRBJ2-1; maybe TRBD1 (5 bases). Per the germline V gene, CDR1 is SQVTM and CDR2 is ANQGSEA. CDR3 length equals 13 residues. V gave up 5 bases and J gave up 6 bases, with 14 bases separating them. In DNA, the CDR3 is TGCAGCGTTCCCTCCAGGGTACTCAATGAGCAGTTCTTC. As protein: CSVPSRVLNEQFF.

As for this clonotype: One junction end does not reproduce the germline sequence, and a read error may be involved. This chain links TRBV6-5 with TRBJ2-2; the match to TRBD2 covers 7 bases. Germline V lookup: CDR1 MNHEY, CDR2 SVGAGI. The CDR3 is 18 amino acids. The DNA for the CDR3 is TGTGCCAGCAGATACTCGAACGCCGGGACTACTTATCCCGGGGAGCTGTTTTTT. Protein sequence: CASRYSNAGTTYPGELFF.